This TCR beta chain was sequenced during a study of Graves' ophthalmopathy and Graves' hyperthyroidism. Whole-study findings and limits: The authors also found most expanded thyroid clonotypes above 0.001 frequency in blood.

Uncontrolled infections, other autoimmune diseases, pregnancy or lactation barred patients from enrollment. Diagnostic conclusions were grounded in clinical symptoms, serum thyroxine, TRAb, thyroid ultrasound and orbital computed tomography. The PBMCs originated from more than 8 ml of fresh peripheral blood. With V trimmed by 5 bases and J by 6 bases, 6 bases remained unmatched. CDR1 LNHDA and CDR2 SQIVND come from the germline V gene (reference sequence). CDR3 length equals 13 residues. This clonotype was observed at least ten times. Its antigen is as yet unknown. Amplifying from RNA transcripts, the study obtained TCR beta CDR3 regions. First-round RT-PCR employed HTBI primers, with a second-round multiplex PCR after it. From the multiplex PCR reads, TCRdb called clonotypes with MiXCR, one entry per CDR3 protein. The sample has hundreds of thousands of distinct CDR3 sequences; under 50% are singletons.

This chain joins TRBV19 and TRBJ1-2; 7 bases align to TRBD1. Sequenced input: peripheral blood. This TCR came from an adult man with Graves' ophthalmopathy. DNA of the CDR3: TGTGCCAGTAGTGCCGACAGGGCGGATGGCTACACCTTC. Amino acids: CASSADRADGYTF.